A single sample gave rise to the 20 T cell receptor beta chains below, sequenced in a study of regulatory T cells in long-lasting Graves disease. Sample time point: persistent/refractory GD, antithyroid drugs over 5 years with positive TRAb. The TCR library used RNA extracted from PBMCs. Arm-PCR of CDR3 regions with iRepertoire HTBI primers generated TCR beta libraries. TCRdb re-called the multiplex PCR reads with MiXCR, one entry per CDR3 protein. The repertoire holds approximately 690,000 distinct CDR3 sequences, with around 30% as singletons. Sequencing used peripheral blood mononuclear cells (PBMCs), obtained when the disease was refractory, from a patient treated with antithyroid drugs. These receptors were collected from a female donor with Graves disease.

This clonotype was recorded at least ten times. The chain uses TRBV7-2 and TRBJ1-1, with 8 bases that match TRBD1. Germline values: CDR1 SGHTA, CDR2 FQGNSA. The CDR3 sequence is 16 residues long. After removal of 5 bases from V and 1 base from J, the junction contained 9 bases not matched to a gene. The CDR3 DNA sequence: TGTGCCAGCAGCAGAGGACAGGGAGGTTGGAACACTGAAGCTTTCTTT. This encodes CASSRGQGGWNTEAFF. Full variable domain (missing parts from reference TRBV7-2 and TRBJ1-1): GAGVSQSPSNKVTEKGKDVELRCDPISGHTALYWYRQSLGQGLEFLIYFQGNSAPDKSGLPSDRFSAERTGGSVSTLTIQRTQQEDSAVYLCASSRGQGGWNTEAFFGQGTRLTVV.

This chain connects TRBV20-1 to TRBJ1-6, with D perhaps TRBD1 (5 bases). Between the trimmed V and J ends, which lost 1 base and 5 bases, there was a span of 12 bases. The CDR3 consists of 15 residues. The germline CDR1 and CDR2 sequences are DFQATT and SNEGSKA (reference sequence). The CDR3 reads CSARVDTNDNSPLHF. As DNA, the CDR3 is TGCAGTGCTAGAGTGGACACCAACGATAATTCACCCCTCCACTTT.

A few counts support this clonotype. The chain joins TRBV6-2 or TRBV6-3 to TRBJ2-5; possibly TRBD2 for D (5 bases). The CDR3 runs to 18 residues. Looked up from germline, CDR1 is MNHEY and CDR2 is SVGEGT. V lost 2 bases, J lost 4 bases, and 23 bases lay in between. In DNA form, the CDR3 reads TGTGCCAGCAGTTACGGGCACGGGGTGCGCTACGAGGGAGAGACCCAGTACTTC. This gives the protein CASSYGHGVRYEGETQYF.

The table lists this clonotype with a few counts. The chain is built from TRBV29-1 and TRBJ1-4; 9 nucleotides agree with TRBD1. The V segment lost 6 bases and the J segment 7 bases; nucleotides outside the gene matches: 9. From germline, CDR1 is SQVTM and CDR2 ANQGSEA. The length of the CDR3 is 14 residues. The CDR3 bases are TGCAGCGTCGCACAGGGGGCGCGGGGTGAAAAACTGTTTTTT. It yields the protein CSVAQGARGEKLFF.

This clonotype was seen at least ten times. The chain carries TRBV28 and TRBJ1-1; 7 bases agree with TRBD1. The germline CDR1 and CDR2 sequences are MDHEN and SYDVKM. V was pared by 4 bases and J by 10 bases, with 9 bases of the junction left unmatched. The CDR3 totals 13 residues. The chain's CDR3 is CASSSRGQLGAFF. CDR3 nucleotide sequence: TGTGCCAGCAGTTCGAGGGGACAGTTGGGAGCTTTCTTT.

This clonotype was counted a few times. The CDR3 protein is CASSLELTNTGELFF. Written as DNA, the CDR3 is TGTGCCAGCAGCTTAGAGCTTACGAACACCGGGGAGCTGTTTTTT. The chain combines TRBV7-2 with TRBJ2-2; D unclear. V gave up 1 base and J gave up 0 bases, with 6 bases separating them. The germline V gene has CDR1 SGHTA and CDR2 FQGNSA. The CDR3 totals 15 residues. The full variable domain, in which reference TRBV7-2 and TRBJ2-2 provide the parts outside the CDR3, is GAGVSQSPSNKVTEKGKDVELRCDPISGHTALYWYRQSLGQGLEFLIYFQGNSAPDKSGLPSDRFSAERTGGSVSTLTIQRTQQEDSAVYLCASSLELTNTGELFFGEGSRLTVL.

This clonotype was observed a few times. The V gene is TRBV5-1, the J gene TRBJ2-5; 7 bases align to TRBD1. Unmatched junction bases numbered 5, after V lost 1 base and J lost 2 bases. Germline V gene lookup returns CDR1 SGHRS and CDR2 YFSETQ. This CDR3 region has 15 residues. CDR3 nucleotide sequence: TGCGCCAGCAGCTTGACTACAGGGGCTCAAGAGACCCAGTACTTC. This gives the protein CASSLTTGAQETQYF.

The chain uses TRBV10-2 and TRBJ1-1, with TRBD1 matching 7 bases. J gave up 2 bases and V 8 bases, and 8 bases lay outside the gene matches. Per germline, CDR1 WSHSY and CDR2 SAAADI. The CDR3 totals 14 residues. In nucleotides, the CDR3 is TGCGCCAGCCGTCCAGGGGGAAGAAACACTGAAGCTTTCTTT. Translated, it gives CASRPGGRNTEAFF.

The V and J genes are TRBV2 and TRBJ1-1; D is ambiguous. The V end was cut by 5 bases, the J end by 4 bases, with 11 bases between. Germline V lookup: CDR1 SNHLY, CDR2 FYNNEI. The CDR3 is made up of 13 amino acids. CDR3 coding DNA: TGTGCCAGCAGTCCGGACTTTAGCACTGAAGCTTTCTTT. This gives the protein CASSPDFSTEAFF.

In the case of this clonotype: This clone may be a read error of a much larger clone one base away. The chain links TRBV6-1 to TRBJ2-2; no definite D call. The germline gives CDR1 MNHNS, CDR2 SASEGT. The CDR3 consists of 11 residues. Trimming took 6 bases from V and 7 from J, leaving 6 bases between them. CDR3 DNA: TGTGCCAGCAGCAAGGTCGGGGAGCTGTTTTTT. The encoded protein is CASSKVGELFF.

This clonotype was counted only a few times. The chain couples TRBV20-1 to TRBJ1-2; D not resolved. Germline V gene sequence: CDR1 DFQATT, CDR2 SNEGSKA (reference sequence). The V end was cut by 4 bases, the J end by 5 bases, with 17 bases between. This CDR3 contains 14 residues. The CDR3 DNA reads TGCAGTGCTACCCCGGACGGATCTCCATATGGCTACACCTTC. Protein sequence: CSATPDGSPYGYTF.

This clonotype was counted a few times. The V and J genes are TRBV29-1 and TRBJ1-4, with D unclear. There are 12 residues in the CDR3. CDR1 is SQVTM, CDR2 ANQGSEA, per germline. V lost 5 bases and J 8 bases, leaving 12 bases between the germline ends. The CDR3 DNA follows: TGCAGCGTTTCTAACAATGGGGAAAAACTGTTTTTT. Amino acid sequence: CSVSNNGEKLFF.

The chain has TRBV11-2 and TRBJ1-1; the D is unclear. The germline CDR1 and CDR2 sequences are SGHAT and FQNNGV. The CDR3 runs to 15 residues. Trimming removed 5 bases from V and 4 bases from J, with 17 bases in between. CDR3 residues: CASSNLGALSTEAFF. The CDR3 DNA is TGTGCCAGCAGCAACCTCGGAGCTCTTTCCACTGAAGCTTTCTTT. Looking up the rest from reference TRBV11-2 and TRBJ1-1 gives the full variable domain: EAGVAQSPRYKIIEKRQSVAFWCNPISGHATLYWYQQILGQGPKLLIQFQNNGVVDDSQLPKDRFSAERLKGVDSTLKIQPAKLEDSAVYLCASSNLGALSTEAFFGQGTRLTVV.

This clonotype turned up a few times. V gene TRBV6-1 combines with J gene TRBJ2-7; TRBD2 agrees at 11 bases. CDR3 size: 16 residues. From germline, CDR1 is MNHNS and CDR2 SASEGT. V gave up 5 bases and J gave up 4 bases; unmatched junction bases: 10. CDR3 bases: TGTGCCAGCAGTAGAAATAGCGGGAGGGCCTGGTACGAGCAGTACTTC. The encoded protein is CASSRNSGRAWYEQYF.

This clonotype was detected only a few times. The chain has TRBV24-1 and TRBJ2-5; the D gene is possibly TRBD2 (5 bases). The CDR3 runs 11 residues. V was trimmed by 4 bases and J by 7 bases, leaving 6 bases between them. The germline V gene encodes CDR1 KGHDR and CDR2 SFDVKD. CDR3 DNA sequence: TGTGCCACCAGTGACGGGGTGACCCAGTACTTC. Translated: CATSDGVTQYF.

This clonotype occurred many times. The rearrangement uses TRBV28 and TRBJ1-2; D may be TRBD1 (5 bases). V lost 0 bases and J lost 6, with 11 bases in between. Looked up from germline, CDR1 is MDHEN and CDR2 is SYDVKM. The CDR3 loop spans 14 amino acids. CDR3 coding DNA: TGTGCCAGCAGTTTATGGGGGCAGGGCGATGGCTACACCTTC. Amino acid sequence: CASSLWGQGDGYTF.

With respect to this clonotype: An end of the junction differs from the germline gene, which may be a read error. The chain carries TRBV2 and TRBJ2-5; D gene unclear. Germline-derived CDR1 and CDR2 are SNHLY and FYNNEI. The CDR3 runs to 13 residues. CDR3 bases: TGTACCAGCAGTAAGACCATCCAAGAGACCCAGTACTTC. Its protein is CTSSKTIQETQYF.

Ten or more counts support this clonotype. This chain joins TRBV7-9 and TRBJ2-1; a weak D match, TRBD2 (5 bases). Germline loops: CDR1 SEHNR, CDR2 FQNEAQ (reference sequence). With 8 bases removed from V and 8 bases from J, the gap between germline ends came to 16 bases. The CDR3 is 13 amino acids. The CDR3 sequence is CASGRRFPHEQFF. DNA for the CDR3: TGTGCCAGCGGGAGACGGTTCCCCCATGAGCAGTTCTTC.

The table lists this clonotype with many counts. The chain recombines TRBV28 with TRBJ1-2, with TRBD1 identical over 10 bases. This CDR3 comprises 14 residues. After removal of 4 bases from V and 7 bases from J, the junction contained 6 bases not matched to a gene. Germline CDR1 is MDHEN and CDR2 is SYDVKM. The CDR3 region is CASSSRDRGGGYTF. CDR3 bases: TGTGCCAGCAGTTCCCGGGACAGGGGAGGTGGCTACACCTTC.

This clonotype was recorded at least ten times. The V and J genes are TRBV6-1 and TRBJ2-5; D may be TRBD2 (5 bases). The germline CDR1 and CDR2 sequences are MNHNS and SASEGT. The CDR3 extends over 14 amino acids. The V end lost 9 bases, the J end lost 1 base, and 15 bases lay between the germline ends. CDR3 in DNA: TGTGCCAGTAACAACCCGGGATTCCAAGAGACCCAGTACTTC. As protein: CASNNPGFQETQYF.